The 29 T cell receptor beta chains below all came from one sample that was sequenced in a study of T cell responses to AZD1222 COVID-19 vaccine. Profiled with immunoSEQ multiplex PCR; TCRdb holds only in-frame clones, not every one. This table has roughly 100,000 clones, 80% to 95% appearing once. The source was peripheral blood, collected on day 0 of AZD1222 vaccination. All receptors come from an adult in good health.

The chain combines TRBV5-1 with TRBJ2-3, with TRBD2 matching 13 bases. Germline V gene sequence: CDR1 SGHRS, CDR2 YFSETQ. The length of the CDR3 is 16 residues. Trimming cost V 3 bases and J 4 bases; bases outside gene matches: 5. The CDR3 here is CASSYGLAGEADTQYF. The CDR3 DNA sequence: TGCGCCAGCAGCTATGGACTAGCGGGAGAGGCAGATACGCAGTATTTT.

On this clone itself: Other DNA variants within this sample encode the same CDR3. The rearrangement joins TRBV12-3 or TRBV12-4 to TRBJ1-1; D unresolved. The CDR3 length is 11 residues. Trimming stripped 3 bases from V and 8 bases from J, with 7 bases between. CDR3 DNA: TGTGCCAGCAGTTTGGGCCCGGAAGCTTTCTTT. Its protein product is CASSLGPEAFF.

The chain carries TRBV30 and TRBJ1-4, with unresolved D. The V gene lost 3 bases and the J gene lost 3 bases, with 8 bases spanning the gap. This CDR3 is 13 amino acids long. The germline V gene encodes CDR1 GTSNPN and CDR2 SVGIG (reference sequence). The chain's CDR3 is CAWSAQPNEKLFF. The CDR3 DNA reads TGTGCCTGGAGCGCTCAACCTAATGAAAAACTGTTTTTT.

V is TRBV27 and J is TRBJ1-2; 9 positions match TRBD1. The V segment lost 6 bases and the J segment 3 bases; nucleotides outside the gene matches: 8. The CDR3 extends over 15 amino acids. Germline CDR1 and CDR2: MNHEY and SMNVEV (reference sequence). The CDR3 loop reads CASSLAGDRDYGYTF. The CDR3 coding sequence is TGTGCCAGCAGCCTAGCGGGGGACAGGGACTATGGCTACACCTTC.

This clone appeared once. The chain has TRBV30 and TRBJ1-5; no clear D. Trimming removed 0 bases at V and 1 base at J, with 7 bases between. CDR3 length: 14 amino acids. Germline-derived CDR1 and CDR2 are GTSNPN and SVGIG (reference sequence). CDR3 loop: CAWSVARSNQPQHF. The CDR3 DNA reads as TGTGCCTGGAGTGTTGCTAGGAGCAATCAGCCCCAGCATTTT.

This sequence joins TRBV27 and TRBJ1-4, with no clear D. Per germline, CDR1 MNHEY and CDR2 SMNVEV (reference sequence). The CDR3 extends over 11 amino acids. Trimming stripped 6 bases from V and 7 bases from J, with 6 bases between. The chain's CDR3 is CASRFGEKLFF. CDR3 DNA: TGTGCCAGCAGGTTTGGTGAAAAACTGTTTTTT.

This chain connects TRBV28 to TRBJ2-7; D may be TRBD1 or TRBD2 (5 bases each). The CDR3 length is 14 residues. V lost 6 bases to trimming and J lost 3 bases, with 15 bases between them. Germline lookup yields CDR1 MDHEN and CDR2 SYDVKM. The CDR3 loop is CASRQHRDGYEQYF. The CDR3 DNA follows: TGTGCCAGCAGACAACACCGGGACGGCTACGAGCAGTACTTC. Full variable domain (remainder filled in from reference TRBV28 and TRBJ2-7): DVKVTQSSRYLVKRTGEKVFLECVQDMDHENMFWYRQDPGLGLRLIYFSYDVKMKEKGDIPEGYSVSREKKERFSLILESASTNQTSMYLCASRQHRDGYEQYFGPGTRLTVT.

This rearrangement joins TRBV29-1 to TRBJ2-2; a weak D match, TRBD2 (6 bases). The V and J ends lost 0 bases and 5 bases respectively, with 10 bases between them. Germline CDR1 and CDR2: SQVTM and ANQGSEA. The CDR3 runs to 14 residues. CDR3 in amino acids: CSVEDRGLTGELFF. The CDR3 DNA sequence: TGCAGCGTTGAAGATCGGGGGTTGACCGGGGAGCTGTTTTTT.

This clone has only one observation. This rearrangement joins TRBV28 to TRBJ1-2; D is unclear. Per the germline V gene, CDR1 is MDHEN and CDR2 is SYDVKM. V shed 5 bases and J shed 4 bases, with 8 bases lying between them. CDR3 length: 12 residues. The CDR3 sequence is CASSGRSYGYTF. The CDR3 nucleotides read TGTGCCAGCAGTGGCCGGAGCTATGGCTACACCTTC.

The chain uses TRBV5-1 and TRBJ1-3; D unclear. V was clipped by 5 bases and J by 1 base, with 7 bases between them. CDR3 length: 13 residues. From germline, CDR1 is SGHRS and CDR2 YFSETQ. CDR3 nucleotide sequence: TGCGCCAGCAGTTCGGAGTCTGGAAACACCATATATTTT. It yields the protein CASSSESGNTIYF.

The CDR3 reads CASSPEIRTGNTEAFF. CDR3 DNA sequence: TGTGCCAGCAGCCCCGAAATCAGGACGGGGAACACTGAAGCTTTCTTT. The genes are TRBV27 and TRBJ1-1; the D is unclear. CDR3 length: 16 amino acids. Germline V gene sequence: CDR1 MNHEY, CDR2 SMNVEV (reference sequence). Trimming shortened V by 6 bases and J by 1 base, and 18 bases separated the two germline ends.

The chain recombines TRBV19 with TRBJ1-5; 7 nucleotides agree with TRBD1. The V gene's germline CDR1 is LNHDA and CDR2 SQIVND (reference sequence). This CDR3 contains 13 residues. V gave up 5 bases and J gave up 7 bases; unmatched junction bases: 5. CDR3 sequence reads: CASSLDRTQPQHF. In DNA, the CDR3 is TGTGCCAGTAGTTTGGACAGGACCCAGCCCCAGCATTTT.

This chain joins TRBV11-3 and TRBJ2-7, with 7 positions matching TRBD1. V trimming: 4 bases; J trimming: 4 bases; junction bases outside the gene matches: 4. CDR3 size: 13 residues. Germline CDR1 SGHNT, CDR2 YENEEA. CDR3 coding DNA: TGTGCCAGCAGCTCCGACAGGGCTTACGAGCAGTACTTC. Amino acids: CASSSDRAYEQYF.

V usage is TRBV7-2 and J usage is TRBJ1-5; TRBD1 aligns across 7 bases. Germline V lookup: CDR1 SGHTA, CDR2 FQGNSA. Trimming removed 6 bases from V and 4 bases from J; junction bases left unmatched: 9. The CDR3 length is 15 residues. CDR3 protein: CASSSTGFGNQPQHF. DNA for the CDR3: TGTGCCAGCAGTTCGACAGGGTTCGGGAATCAGCCCCAGCATTTT.

CDR3 in amino acids: CASSLTGMGETQYF. CDR3 DNA sequence: TGTGCCAGCAGCCTAACAGGGATGGGAGAGACCCAGTACTTC. The rearrangement links TRBV5-4 to TRBJ2-5; perhaps TRBD1 as D (6 bases). CDR1 SGHNT and CDR2 YYREEE come from the germline V gene (reference sequence). Trimming pared 4 bases from V and 4 bases from J, leaving 14 bases between. The CDR3 is made up of 14 amino acids.

V gene TRBV3-1 (or the pseudogene TRBV3-2) combines with J gene TRBJ1-1; the D gene is possibly TRBD1 (6 bases). Germline V gene data show CDR1 as LGHDT and CDR2 as YNNKEL (reference sequence). The germline V and J ends were trimmed by 0 bases and 11 bases, with 13 bases remaining between them. This CDR3 has 13 amino acids. CDR3 nucleotide sequence: TGTGCCAGCAGCCAAGACGGGGGGCCAAGGGCTTTCTTT. Protein sequence: CASSQDGGPRAFF.

The chain carries TRBV27 and TRBJ2-1; the match to TRBD2 covers 7 bases. The J segment lost 9 bases and the V segment lost 3 bases, leaving 8 bases of the junction unmatched. This CDR3 has 14 amino acids. Germline V gene lookup returns CDR1 MNHEY and CDR2 SMNVEV (reference sequence). The CDR3 DNA is TGTGCCAGCAGTTTCCGGAGGACTAGGATTGAGCAGTTCTTC. This encodes CASSFRRTRIEQFF.

The chain carries TRBV28 and TRBJ2-7; D gene uncertain. Germline V gene data show CDR1 as MDHEN and CDR2 as SYDVKM. The length of the CDR3 is 12 residues. With 7 bases removed from V and 9 bases from J, the gap between germline ends came to 16 bases. In nucleotides, the CDR3 is TGTGCCAGCAACTTTGACGAGGATCTGCAGTACTTC. Translated: CASNFDEDLQYF.

This chain uses TRBV14 with TRBJ2-3; TRBD1 is a possible D gene (6 bases). Germline loops: CDR1 SGHDN, CDR2 FVKESK. The V end was cut by 5 bases, the J end by 8 bases, with 17 bases between. This CDR3 is built from 14 residues. The CDR3 loop reads CASSSGQGPSTQYF. The CDR3 DNA follows: TGTGCCAGCAGCTCCGGGCAGGGGCCTAGTACGCAGTATTTT. The variable domain in full, completed from reference TRBV14 and TRBJ2-3, reads EAGVTQFPSHSVIEKGQTVTLRCDPISGHDNLYWYRRVMGKEIKFLLHFVKESKQDESGMPNNRFLAERTGGTYSTLKVQPAELEDSGVYFCASSSGQGPSTQYFGPGTRLTVL.

The rearrangement joins TRBV15 to TRBJ2-4, with TRBD2 matching 7 bases. With 1 base clipped from V and 2 bases from J, the junction kept 11 bases outside the gene matches. Germline CDR1 is LNHNV and CDR2 is YYDKDF (reference sequence). This CDR3 comprises 18 residues. The CDR3 reads CATSRGASGRGSKNIQYF. The CDR3 DNA reads as TGTGCCACCAGCAGAGGGGCTAGCGGTCGGGGGTCCAAAAACATTCAGTACTTC.

This clone was counted between two and nine times. The chain carries TRBV30 and TRBJ1-2; D is uncertain. The germline CDR1 and CDR2 sequences are GTSNPN and SVGIG (reference sequence). The CDR3 is 13 amino acids. The V end lost 1 base, the J end lost 0 bases, and 6 bases lay between the germline ends. CDR3 residues: CAWSGVANYGYTF. In DNA, the CDR3 is TGTGCCTGGAGTGGGGTAGCTAACTATGGCTACACCTTC.

V gene TRBV4-2 combines with J gene TRBJ2-2; the D is unclear. This CDR3 comprises 14 residues. Trimming stripped 1 base from V and 0 bases from J, with 3 bases between. CDR1 is LGHNA and CDR2 is YNFKEQ in the germline V gene. CDR3 loop: CASSQGSNTGELFF. CDR3 sequence (DNA): TGTGCCAGCAGCCAAGGGTCGAACACCGGGGAGCTGTTTTTT.

This clone was recorded only once. The chain links TRBV6-2 or TRBV6-3 to TRBJ2-1; possibly TRBD2 for D (6 bases). CDR1 and CDR2 (germline): MNHEY, SVGEGT. V gave up 1 base and J gave up 0 bases, with 13 bases separating them. The length of the CDR3 is 17 residues. The CDR3 coding sequence is TGTGCCAGCAGTTACTATGGCGGGGCGGCCTCCTACAATGAGCAGTTCTTC. It specifies CASSYYGGAASYNEQFF.

The genes are TRBV2 and TRBJ1-1; the match to TRBD1 covers 10 bases. Germline V CDR1 and CDR2: SNHLY, FYNNEI. Trimming removed 7 bases from V and 4 bases from J; junction bases left unmatched: 9. The CDR3 runs 15 residues. The CDR3 reads CASNDRDRGATEAFF. In DNA, the CDR3 is TGTGCCAGCAACGACAGGGACAGGGGTGCCACTGAAGCTTTCTTT. Full variable domain (outside the CDR3, taken from reference TRBV2 and TRBJ1-1): EPEVTQTPSHQVTQMGQEVILRCVPISNHLYFYWYRQILGQKVEFLVSFYNNEISEKSEIFDDQFSVERPDGSNFTLKIRSTKLEDSAMYFCASNDRDRGATEAFFGQGTRLTVV.

This chain uses TRBV5-1 with TRBJ1-2; D call uncertain. Germline assignment: CDR1 SGHRS and CDR2 YFSETQ. The germline V and J ends were trimmed by 1 base and 0 bases, with 13 bases remaining between them. The CDR3 is made up of 16 amino acids. The CDR3 loop is CASSLNGYTTNYGYTF. The CDR3 nucleotides are TGCGCCAGCAGCTTGAACGGTTACACTACTAACTATGGCTACACCTTC.

The genes are TRBV5-1 and TRBJ2-5; 7 bases map to TRBD2. Trimming removed 4 bases from V and 4 bases from J; junction bases left unmatched: 7. The germline V gene encodes CDR1 SGHRS and CDR2 YFSETQ. This CDR3 comprises 14 residues. CDR3 nucleotides: TGCGCCAGCAGCAGCACAGCGGGATCAGAGACCCAGTACTTC. This codes for CASSSTAGSETQYF.

CDR3 nucleotide sequence: TGTGCCAGCAGTCGTAATAATGCAGGCTCAGGCGATGGCTACACCTTC. It yields the protein CASSRNNAGSGDGYTF. J is TRBJ1-2 and V is TRBV6-2 or TRBV6-3, with D unclear. This CDR3 is built from 16 residues. The germline V gene has CDR1 MNHEY and CDR2 SVGEGT. V was pared by 5 bases and J by 6 bases, with 22 bases between.

The chain couples TRBV10-3 to TRBJ2-2, with D unclear. CDR3 size: 17 residues. Germline CDR1 reads ENHRY; CDR2 reads SYGVKD. The V and J ends lost 0 bases and 5 bases respectively, with 16 bases between them. DNA for the CDR3: TGTGCCATCAGTGAGTCGACCCCAACGACTGGAACCGGGGAGCTGTTTTTT. Its translation: CAISESTPTTGTGELFF.

The V and J genes are TRBV6-6 and TRBJ2-1; the D gene could be TRBD1 or TRBD2 (5 bases each). V was trimmed by 5 bases and J by 6 bases, leaving 29 bases between them. The CDR3 totals 19 residues. Germline V gene lookup returns CDR1 MNHNY and CDR2 SVGAGI (reference sequence). The CDR3 loop reads CASSHGRVRIGGKGNEQFF. CDR3 bases: TGTGCCAGCAGTCATGGCAGGGTAAGGATTGGAGGCAAGGGCAATGAGCAGTTCTTC.